The clone carrying this TCR beta chain appeared many times. A UMI-containing oligonucleotide was joined by 3' ligation to the TCR cDNA template. Cells were not sorted; total RNA input targeted 1 to 1000 ng. The entry originates in a study of naive and memory T cell subsets. V was shortened by 5 bases and J by 1 base, with 11 bases between the two germline ends. Germline-derived CDR1 and CDR2 are SGHTA and FQGTGA. The CDR3 is 14 residues long. Ligated cDNA underwent four rounds of PCR with nested alpha and beta constant region primers and SP2. Alpha and beta constant region primers primed reverse transcription for blood and skin samples. MiXCR was run by TCRdb on the 5' RACE reads, yielding one entry per CDR3 protein. This table holds approximately 30,000 distinct CDR3 sequences, approximately 16% found once.

This chain joins TRBV7-3 and TRBJ2-5; D perhaps matches TRBD1 (6 bases). This TCR derives from a female donor in good health. As DNA, the CDR3 is TGTGCCAGCAGCGAGACAGGACTCCAAGAGACCCAGTACTTC. Its translation is CASSETGLQETQYF.